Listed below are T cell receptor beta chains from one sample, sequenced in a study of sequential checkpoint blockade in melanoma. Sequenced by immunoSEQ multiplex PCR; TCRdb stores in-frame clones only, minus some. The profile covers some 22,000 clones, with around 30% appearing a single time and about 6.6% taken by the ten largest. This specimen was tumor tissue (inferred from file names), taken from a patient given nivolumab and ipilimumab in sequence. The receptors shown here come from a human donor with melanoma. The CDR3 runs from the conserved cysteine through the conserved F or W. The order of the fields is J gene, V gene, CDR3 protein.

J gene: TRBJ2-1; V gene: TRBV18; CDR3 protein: CASSPSSGFYNEQFF
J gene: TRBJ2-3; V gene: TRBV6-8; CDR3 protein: CASSYPLQGSTDTQYF
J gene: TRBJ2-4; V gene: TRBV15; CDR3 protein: CATSRVVAGQQAKNIQYF
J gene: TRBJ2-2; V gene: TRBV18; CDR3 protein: CASSPYDAGELFF
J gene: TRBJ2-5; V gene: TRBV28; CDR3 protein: CASSRGRLETQYF
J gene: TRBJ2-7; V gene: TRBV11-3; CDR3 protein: CASSLDSWQGASGEQYF
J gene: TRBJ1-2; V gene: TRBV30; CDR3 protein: CAWSVPGVLHGYTF
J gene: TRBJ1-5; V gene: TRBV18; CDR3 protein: CASSPYGGQPQHF
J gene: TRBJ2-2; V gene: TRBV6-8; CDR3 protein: CAISGQGAWGGELFF
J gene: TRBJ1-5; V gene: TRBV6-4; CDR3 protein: CASSEARPSNQPQHF
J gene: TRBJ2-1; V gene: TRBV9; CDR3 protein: CASSVVVGGGEQFF